Listed here are 4 T cell receptor beta chains from one sample, sequenced in a study of blood T cells in healthy people across ages. With a J-beta primer mix and a sample-barcoded 5' primer, a second PCR ran roughly 6 to 12 cycles. TCRdb called the 5' RACE reads again in MiXCR, with one record for every CDR3 protein. This table has 1.4 million or so distinct CDR3 sequences, approximately 42% appearing once. Sequencing was performed on blood. The receptors shown here come from a woman between 18 and 30 years old in good health.

CDR3 nucleotide sequence: TGTGCCACCAGCAGAGACAGTAATGAAAAACTGTTTTTT. Translation gives CATSRDSNEKLFF. The chain joins TRBV15 to TRBJ1-4; D unclear. The V end was cut by 0 bases, the J end by 4 bases, with 3 bases between. Looked up from germline, CDR1 is LNHNV and CDR2 is YYDKDF (reference sequence). The CDR3 contains 13 residues.

The table lists this clonotype with a count of one. The chain has TRBV7-9 and TRBJ1-2; no clear D gene. The CDR3 spans 12 residues. Germline V lookup: CDR1 SEHNR, CDR2 FQNEAQ (reference sequence). The V and J ends lost 1 base and 9 bases respectively, with 9 bases between them. The CDR3 spells CASSLDEGRYTF. The CDR3 DNA follows: TGTGCCAGCAGCTTAGACGAGGGTCGCTACACCTTC.

This clonotype was observed at least ten times. This sequence may be a read error, since a much larger clone differs from it by one base. J is TRBJ1-6 and V is TRBV28, with D perhaps matching TRBD1 (6 bases). Germline CDR1 and CDR2: MDHEN and SYDVKM. This CDR3 has 14 amino acids. The CDR3 nucleotides are TGTGCCACCAGACGACAGGTGTTTAATTCACCCCCCCACTTT. Amino acids: CATRRQVFNSPPHF.

The V gene is TRBV29-1, the J gene TRBJ1-2; 8 positions agree with TRBD1. The CDR3 loop spans 12 amino acids. The germline gives CDR1 SQVTM, CDR2 ANQGSEA. V trimming: 3 bases; J trimming: 7 bases; junction bases outside the gene matches: 4. The CDR3 nucleotides are TGCAGCGTTGAGACAGGGGTCGGTGGCTACACCTTC. Protein: CSVETGVGGYTF.